Sequencing of this T cell receptor beta chain was carried out in a study of Graves' ophthalmopathy and Graves' hyperthyroidism listed by TCRdb under 2018. With respect to the entire study: Hyperthyroidism was defined as stable when no progression to ophthalmopathy occurred within 18 months of follow-up. The study used TCR beta repertoire signatures to distinguish Graves' ophthalmopathy from Graves' hyperthyroidism and to predict progression to ophthalmopathy. In total, around 130 blood samples were TCR-sequenced: approximately 40 ophthalmopathy, approximately 80 hyperthyroidism and about 17 hyperthyroidism-to-ophthalmopathy patients. To explore V-J signatures that separate ophthalmopathy from hyperthyroidism, a discovery set of about a hundred patients was enrolled, consisting of 40 to 45 with ophthalmopathy and around 57 with stable hyperthyroidism. An independent validation cohort comprised about 20 hyperthyroidism patients and some 16 patients who later progressed from hyperthyroidism to ophthalmopathy. In about six hyperthyroidism patients, T-cell repertoires of thyroid tissue and blood were compared. Following sampling, methimazole starting at 30 mg daily was administered to hyperthyroidism patients, and high-dose intravenous methylprednisolone was administered to ophthalmopathy patients. General study outcomes and caveats: The 13-signature model separated ophthalmopathy from stable hyperthyroidism with approximately 90% sensitivity and approximately 83% specificity in cross-validation, and 80%/75% in the test set. In validation, the model predicted ophthalmopathy progression with 70.59% sensitivity and 72.22% specificity; roughly 11 predicted patients were CT-confirmed with GO in a median of about 6.2 months. Most of the expanded thyroid clonotypes with a frequency above 0.001 were also detected in blood, and it was suggested that the thyroid immune response may be reflected by blood repertoires. No statistical method was used to predetermine the sample size, and group allocation was not hidden from the investigators.

Patients with hyperthyroidism were aged 18 to 65 years, had been newly diagnosed, and had a disease duration of less than 2 months. Patients were excluded if they had other autoimmune diseases, uncontrolled infections, pregnancy or lactation. Clinical symptoms, serum thyroxine, TRAb, thyroid ultrasound and orbital computed tomography formed the basis of the diagnosis. Total RNA was extracted using Trizol reagent, and RNA quality was checked on an Agilent 2100 Bioanalyzer. CDR1 and CDR2, per the germline V gene (reference sequence), are LNHDA and SQIVND. V trim: 5 bases; J trim: 4 bases; unmatched bases: 11. Including cysteine and phenylalanine, the CDR3 has 17 amino acids. Of the read, only the CDR3 DNA is kept; its 51 bases are in frame from base 1. A few counts support this clonotype. Its antigen remains unidentified. Within one base of it there is no much larger clone, and no base qualities were kept.

For repertoire sequencing, the TCR beta CDR3 regions were amplified from RNA transcripts. HTBI primers and the Qiagen OneStep RT-PCR kit were used in a first-round RT-PCR, which was followed by a second-round multiplex PCR, size selection and purification. Sequencing of the libraries was carried out on an Illumina HiSeq2000 in paired-end mode with 100 bp reads. As for the authors' bioinformatics: SOAPnuke was used to process the reads, throwing out any read that had adapters, had uncalled bases, had a mean Phred below 15, or lacked an exact constant-primer or identifier match. COPE v1.2.5 was used to merge high-quality paired reads. Clonotypes were defined as unique nucleotide sequences and were aligned to IMGT TRB V, D and J references using MiTCR v1.1. Analysis was restricted to V-J combinations with a frequency above 0.0001, which covered about 99% of repertoires. A TCR clonal expansion and chaos score per V-J combination was defined as the ratio of F50 clonal expansion to chaos observed in the TCRdist matrix. Features were reduced by Welch's t-statistics and random forest to over 10 V-J combinations, which fed a naive Bayes classifier. The similarity between thyroid and blood repertoires was quantified using the Morisita-Horn index. TCRdb cleaned the public reads at Q25 with fastp, built clones with MiXCR and kept in-frame beta chains. Duplicate CDR3 protein sequences are folded into a single record with the most common DNA and genes. None of the V and J calls come from the authors' own analysis; TCRdb made them. In all, the sample holds 900,000 to 1,200,000 distinct CDR3 sequences, and 35% to 40% of those were seen once. In total, the top ten clones hold around 10% of the sample.

This sequence was found in an adult man with Graves' hyperthyroidism. Sequencing was done on a sample of peripheral blood or thyroid tissue (not recorded which). The sequence is built from TRBV19 and TRBJ2-6; 7 junctional bases match TRBD1. This receptor has the CDR3 CASSEGTVIPGANVLTF. The DNA sequence reads TGTGCCAGTAGTGAGGGGACAGTAATCCCCGGGGCCAACGTCCTGACTTTC.